Listed here are 12 T cell receptor beta chains from one sample, sequenced in a study of immune cell composition in non-small cell lung cancer. Data came from immunoSEQ multiplex PCR; TCRdb stores just in-frame clones and leaves some out. The sample consists of around 10,000 clones, around 68% of them appearing once. The sample taken for sequencing was lung tumor tissue. These receptors originate from a human donor with non-small cell lung cancer.

This clone has a handful of counts. This chain uses TRBV5-1 with TRBJ1-1; D ambiguous. This CDR3 region has 15 residues. Germline loops: CDR1 SGHRS, CDR2 YFSETQ. V was clipped by 0 bases and J by 12 bases, with 21 bases between them. The chain's CDR3 is CASSLEWGYFGSPFF. The CDR3 DNA is TGCGCCAGCAGCTTGGAGTGGGGTTACTTCGGGAGCCCTTTCTTT.

This clone was seen a few times. The rearrangement links TRBV9 to TRBJ2-1; no clear D. Germline lookup yields CDR1 SGDLS and CDR2 YYNGEE. This CDR3 has 16 amino acids. The V end lost 0 bases, the J end lost 4 bases, and 14 bases lay between the germline ends. CDR3 amino acids: CASSVGENLFYNEQFF. As DNA, the CDR3 is TGTGCCAGCAGCGTAGGTGAAAACCTCTTTTACAATGAGCAGTTCTTC.

The V and J genes are TRBV6-4 and TRBJ2-2; D unclear. Trimming cost V 3 bases and J 5 bases, with 7 bases left between them. The CDR3 is 13 residues long. In germline, CDR1 is MRHNA, CDR2 SNTAGT. This CDR3 is CASSEEATGELFF. Here the CDR3 DNA reads TGTGCCAGCAGTGAAGAAGCTACCGGGGAGCTGTTTTTT.

This clone has more than one count but fewer than ten. This sequence joins TRBV2 and TRBJ2-7; D may be TRBD2 (5 bases). Looked up from germline, CDR1 is SNHLY and CDR2 is FYNNEI. Trimming stripped 1 base from V and 0 bases from J, with 19 bases between. The CDR3 spans 18 residues. The CDR3 protein is CASSEGWVLRRVSYEQYF. The CDR3 DNA follows: TGTGCCAGCAGTGAAGGGTGGGTTTTAAGGCGGGTCTCCTACGAGCAGTACTTC. The full variable domain, in which reference TRBV2 and TRBJ2-7 provide the parts outside the CDR3, is EPEVTQTPSHQVTQMGQEVILRCVPISNHLYFYWYRQILGQKVEFLVSFYNNEISEKSEIFDDQFSVERPDGSNFTLKIRSTKLEDSAMYFCASSEGWVLRRVSYEQYFGPGTRLTVT.

Of note for this clone: This same CDR3 is encoded by further DNA sequences in the sample. The V call is TRBV11-2, the J call TRBJ2-5, with D possibly being TRBD1 or TRBD2 (6 bases each). The length of the CDR3 is 15 residues. CDR1 and CDR2 from the germline V gene are SGHAT and FQNNGV. Between the trimmed V and J ends, which lost 1 base and 4 bases, there was a span of 13 bases. The CDR3 loop reads CASSLVTGGPETQYF. As DNA, the CDR3 is TGTGCCAGCAGCTTAGTGACCGGGGGCCCAGAGACCCAGTACTTC. The entire variable domain, with the rest obtained from reference TRBV11-2 and TRBJ2-5, is as follows: EAGVAQSPRYKIIEKRQSVAFWCNPISGHATLYWYQQILGQGPKLLIQFQNNGVVDDSQLPKDRFSAERLKGVDSTLKIQPAKLEDSAVYLCASSLVTGGPETQYFGPGTRLLVL.

The chain carries TRBV10-2 and TRBJ2-2; the D gene is possibly TRBD1 (6 bases). The CDR3 covers 13 residues. V was cut by 4 bases and J by 4 bases, with 7 bases left in between. CDR1 is WSHSY, CDR2 SAAADI, per germline. DNA of the CDR3: TGCGCCAGCAGTGCACAGGGCACCGGGGAGCTGTTTTTT. Translated, it gives CASSAQGTGELFF.

The CDR3 region has the DNA TGTGCCAGCAGTTCCAAGACCGGCTATGGCTACACCTTC. This translates into CASSSKTGYGYTF. The rearrangement uses TRBV6-1 and TRBJ1-2, with unresolved D. Germline CDR1 is MNHNS and CDR2 is SASEGT. V lost 5 bases and J 4 bases, leaving 11 bases between the germline ends. The CDR3 runs 13 residues.

V usage is TRBV9 and J usage is TRBJ1-4, with D possibly matching TRBD1 (5 bases). This CDR3 comprises 15 residues. Trimming shortened V by 1 base and J by 4 bases, and 11 bases separated the two germline ends. The germline V gene has CDR1 SGDLS and CDR2 YYNGEE. The CDR3 sequence is CASSVLRGGNEKLFF. In DNA form, the CDR3 reads TGTGCCAGCAGCGTATTACGGGGGGGTAATGAAAAACTGTTTTTT.

This clone was counted between two and nine times. J is TRBJ1-6 and V is TRBV5-4, with 9 bases that match TRBD1. CDR1 is SGHNT, CDR2 YYREEE, per germline (reference sequence). The CDR3 length is 14 residues. After removal of 4 bases from V and 6 bases from J, the junction contained 2 bases not matched to a gene. This chain's CDR3 is CASSRGQGNSPLHF. CDR3 in DNA: TGTGCCAGCAGCCGGGGACAGGGTAATTCACCCCTCCACTTT.

This rearrangement joins TRBV5-5 to TRBJ2-6; no reliable D call. The CDR3 is made up of 13 amino acids. From germline, CDR1 is SGHKS and CDR2 YYEKEE (reference sequence). The V and J ends lost 8 bases and 1 base respectively, with 7 bases between them. The CDR3 loop is CASTVSGANVLTF. In DNA form, the CDR3 reads TGTGCCAGTACAGTGTCTGGGGCCAACGTCCTGACTTTC.

The J gene is TRBJ1-5, the V gene TRBV6-4; no clear D. Trimming cost V 5 bases and J 8 bases, with 19 bases left between them. Germline V lookup: CDR1 MRHNA, CDR2 SNTAGT. The CDR3 totals 15 residues. The CDR3 region has the DNA TGTGCCAGCAGTTACGGACTGGACGTGGGCGAGCCCCAGCATTTT. Its translation is CASSYGLDVGEPQHF.

The chain employs TRBV6-1 and TRBJ1-1; 7 nucleotides align to TRBD1. CDR3 size: 15 residues. Germline CDR1 reads MNHNS; CDR2 reads SASEGT. Germline trimming cut 6 bases from V and 7 bases from J; bases unmatched to any gene: 14. The CDR3 protein is CASRIEGAPNVEAFF. The CDR3 region has the DNA TGTGCCAGCAGGATAGAGGGGGCGCCCAATGTTGAAGCTTTCTTT.